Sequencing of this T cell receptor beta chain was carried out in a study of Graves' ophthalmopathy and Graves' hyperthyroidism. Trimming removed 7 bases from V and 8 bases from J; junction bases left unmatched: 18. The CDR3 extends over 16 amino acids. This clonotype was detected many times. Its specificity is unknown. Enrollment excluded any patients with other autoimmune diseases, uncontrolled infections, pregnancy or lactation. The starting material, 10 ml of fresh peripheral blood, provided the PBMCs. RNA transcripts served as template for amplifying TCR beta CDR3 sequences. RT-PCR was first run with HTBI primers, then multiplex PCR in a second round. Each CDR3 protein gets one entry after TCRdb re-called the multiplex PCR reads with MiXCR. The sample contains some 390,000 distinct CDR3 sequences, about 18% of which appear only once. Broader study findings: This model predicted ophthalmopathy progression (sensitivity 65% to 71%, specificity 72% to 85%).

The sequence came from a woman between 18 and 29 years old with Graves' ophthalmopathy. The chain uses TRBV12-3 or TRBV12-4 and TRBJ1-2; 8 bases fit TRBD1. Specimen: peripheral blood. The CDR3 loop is CASTPPPTGVDGGYTF. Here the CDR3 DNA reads TGTGCCAGCACCCCTCCTCCGACAGGGGTGGATGGCGGCTACACCTTC.